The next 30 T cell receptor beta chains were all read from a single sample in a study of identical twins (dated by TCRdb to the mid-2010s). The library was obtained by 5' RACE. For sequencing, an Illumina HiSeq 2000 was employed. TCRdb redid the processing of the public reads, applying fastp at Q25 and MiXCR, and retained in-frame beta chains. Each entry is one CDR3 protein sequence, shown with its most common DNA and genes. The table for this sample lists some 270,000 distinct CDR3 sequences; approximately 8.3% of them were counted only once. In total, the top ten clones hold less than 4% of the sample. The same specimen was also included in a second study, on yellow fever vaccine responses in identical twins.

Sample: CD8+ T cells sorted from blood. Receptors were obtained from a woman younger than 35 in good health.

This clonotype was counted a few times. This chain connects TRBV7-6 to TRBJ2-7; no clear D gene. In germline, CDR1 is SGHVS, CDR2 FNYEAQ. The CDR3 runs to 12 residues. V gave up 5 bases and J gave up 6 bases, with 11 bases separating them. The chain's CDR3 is CASSMTAFEQYF. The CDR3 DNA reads TGTGCCAGCAGCATGACGGCCTTCGAGCAGTACTTC.

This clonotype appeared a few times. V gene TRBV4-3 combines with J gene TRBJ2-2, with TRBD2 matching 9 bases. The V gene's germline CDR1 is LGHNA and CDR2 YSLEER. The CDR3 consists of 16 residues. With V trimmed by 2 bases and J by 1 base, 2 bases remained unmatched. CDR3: CASSQIAGVNTGELFF. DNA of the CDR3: TGCGCCAGCAGCCAAATAGCGGGAGTGAACACCGGGGAGCTGTTTTTT.

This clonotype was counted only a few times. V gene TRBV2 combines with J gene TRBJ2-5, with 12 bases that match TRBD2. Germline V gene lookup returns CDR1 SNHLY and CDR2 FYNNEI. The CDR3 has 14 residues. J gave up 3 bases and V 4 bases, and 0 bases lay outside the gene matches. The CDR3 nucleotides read TGTGCCAGCAGTGGGACTAGCGGGGAAGAGACCCAGTACTTC. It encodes CASSGTSGEETQYF.

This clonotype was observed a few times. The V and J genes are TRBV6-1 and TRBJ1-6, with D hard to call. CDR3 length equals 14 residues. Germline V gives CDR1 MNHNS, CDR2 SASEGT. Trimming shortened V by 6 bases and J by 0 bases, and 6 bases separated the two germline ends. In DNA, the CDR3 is TGTGCCAGCAGGGAAAGCTCCTATAATTCACCCCTCCACTTT. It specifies CASRESSYNSPLHF.

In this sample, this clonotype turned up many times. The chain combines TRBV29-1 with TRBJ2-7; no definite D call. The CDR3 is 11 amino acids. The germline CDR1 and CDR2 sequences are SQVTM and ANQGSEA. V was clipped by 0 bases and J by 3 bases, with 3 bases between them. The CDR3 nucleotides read TGCAGCGTTGAAGAGGACTACGAGCAGTACTTC. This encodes CSVEEDYEQYF.

For the CDR3, the DNA is TGCAGCGTTGAAGATAACAGGGCCGAGCAGTACTTC. As protein: CSVEDNRAEQYF. V usage is TRBV29-1 and J usage is TRBJ2-7, with D maybe TRBD1 (6 bases). Germline V gives CDR1 SQVTM, CDR2 ANQGSEA. This CDR3 contains 12 residues. Trimming cost V 0 bases and J 6 bases, with 9 bases left between them.

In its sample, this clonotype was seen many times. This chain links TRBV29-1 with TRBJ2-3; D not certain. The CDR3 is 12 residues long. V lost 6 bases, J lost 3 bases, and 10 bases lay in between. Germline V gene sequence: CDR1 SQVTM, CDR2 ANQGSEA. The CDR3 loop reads CSVDNLTDTQYF. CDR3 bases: TGCAGCGTCGACAACCTGACAGATACGCAGTATTTT.

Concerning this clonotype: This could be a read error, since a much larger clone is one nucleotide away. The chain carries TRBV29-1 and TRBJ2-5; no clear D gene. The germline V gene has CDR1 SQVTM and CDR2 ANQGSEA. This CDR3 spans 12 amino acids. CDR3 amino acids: CSVDVSEESQYF. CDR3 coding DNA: TGCAGCGTTGATGTCAGCGAAGAGTCCCAGTACTTC.

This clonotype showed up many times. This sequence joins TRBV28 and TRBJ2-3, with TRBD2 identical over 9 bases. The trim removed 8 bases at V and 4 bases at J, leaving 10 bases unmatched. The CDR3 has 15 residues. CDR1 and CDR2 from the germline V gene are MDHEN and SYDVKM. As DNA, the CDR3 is TGTGCCAGCGAACTCACTAGCGGGCCCGCAGATACGCAGTATTTT. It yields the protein CASELTSGPADTQYF.

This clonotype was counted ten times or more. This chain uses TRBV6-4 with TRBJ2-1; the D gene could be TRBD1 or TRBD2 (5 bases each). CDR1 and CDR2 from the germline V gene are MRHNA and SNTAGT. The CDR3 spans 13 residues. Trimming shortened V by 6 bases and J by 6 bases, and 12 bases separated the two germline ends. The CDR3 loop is CASSTGTPNEQFF. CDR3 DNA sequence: TGTGCCAGCAGCACCGGGACGCCCAATGAGCAGTTCTTC.

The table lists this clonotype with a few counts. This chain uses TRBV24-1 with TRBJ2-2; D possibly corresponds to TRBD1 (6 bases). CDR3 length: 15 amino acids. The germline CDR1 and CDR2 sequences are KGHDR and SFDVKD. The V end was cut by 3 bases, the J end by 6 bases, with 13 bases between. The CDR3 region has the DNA TGTGCCACCAGTGATATATCACAGGGTCCCGGGGAGCTGTTTTTT. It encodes CATSDISQGPGELFF.

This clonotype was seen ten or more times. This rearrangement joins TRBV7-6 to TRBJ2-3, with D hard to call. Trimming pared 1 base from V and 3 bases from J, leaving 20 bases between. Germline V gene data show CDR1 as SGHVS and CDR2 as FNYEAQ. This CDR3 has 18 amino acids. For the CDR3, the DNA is TGTGCCAGCAGCTTAGAAACTACTAATCCCAGGATTACAGATACGCAGTATTTT. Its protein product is CASSLETTNPRITDTQYF.

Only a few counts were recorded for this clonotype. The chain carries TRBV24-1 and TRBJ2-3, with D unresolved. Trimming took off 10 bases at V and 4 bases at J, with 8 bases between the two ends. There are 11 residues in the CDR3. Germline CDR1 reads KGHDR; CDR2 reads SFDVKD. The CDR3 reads CATELADTQYF. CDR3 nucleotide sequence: TGTGCCACGGAGCTGGCAGATACGCAGTATTTT.

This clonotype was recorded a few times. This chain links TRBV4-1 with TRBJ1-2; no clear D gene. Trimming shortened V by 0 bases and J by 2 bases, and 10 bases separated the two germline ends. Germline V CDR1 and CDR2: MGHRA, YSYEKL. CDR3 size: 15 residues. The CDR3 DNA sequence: TGCGCCAGCAGCCAAGAGGCCCGAGCCAACTATGGCTACACCTTC. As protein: CASSQEARANYGYTF.

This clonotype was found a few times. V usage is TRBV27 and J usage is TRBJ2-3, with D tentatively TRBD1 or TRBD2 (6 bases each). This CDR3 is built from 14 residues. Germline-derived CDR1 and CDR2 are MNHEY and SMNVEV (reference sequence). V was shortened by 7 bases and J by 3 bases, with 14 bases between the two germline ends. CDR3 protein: CASTGAPGTDTQYF. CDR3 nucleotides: TGTGCCAGCACGGGGGCCCCTGGGACAGATACGCAGTATTTT.

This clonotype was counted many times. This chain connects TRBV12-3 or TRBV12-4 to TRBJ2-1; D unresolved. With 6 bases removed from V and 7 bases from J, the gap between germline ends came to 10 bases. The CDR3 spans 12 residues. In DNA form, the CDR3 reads TGTGCCAGCAGCCTGAAGCAAAATGAGCAGTTCTTC. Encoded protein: CASSLKQNEQFF.

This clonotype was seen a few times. In DNA, the CDR3 is TGTGCCAGCAGCTCTAAACTAGCGGCCGACTACAATGAGCAGTTCTTC. It translates to CASSSKLAADYNEQFF. The V and J genes are TRBV7-9 and TRBJ2-1, with 8 bases fitting TRBD2. V was clipped by 4 bases and J by 3 bases; unmatched bases: 8. This CDR3 is built from 16 residues. The germline V gene encodes CDR1 SEHNR and CDR2 FQNEAQ (reference sequence).

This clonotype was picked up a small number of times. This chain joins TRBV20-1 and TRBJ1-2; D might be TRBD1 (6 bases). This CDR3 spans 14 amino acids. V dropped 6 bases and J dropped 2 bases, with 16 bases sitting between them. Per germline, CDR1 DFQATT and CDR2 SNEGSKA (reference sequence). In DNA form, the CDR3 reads TGCAGTGCCTATCCTGACAGGTTAAACTATGGCTACACCTTC. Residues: CSAYPDRLNYGYTF.

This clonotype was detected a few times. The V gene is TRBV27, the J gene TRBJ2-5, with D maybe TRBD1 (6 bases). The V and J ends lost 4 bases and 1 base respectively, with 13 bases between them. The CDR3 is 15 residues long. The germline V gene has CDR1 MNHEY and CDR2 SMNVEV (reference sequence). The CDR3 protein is CASSSPGQPQETQYF. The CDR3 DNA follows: TGTGCCAGCAGTTCCCCCGGACAGCCCCAAGAGACCCAGTACTTC.

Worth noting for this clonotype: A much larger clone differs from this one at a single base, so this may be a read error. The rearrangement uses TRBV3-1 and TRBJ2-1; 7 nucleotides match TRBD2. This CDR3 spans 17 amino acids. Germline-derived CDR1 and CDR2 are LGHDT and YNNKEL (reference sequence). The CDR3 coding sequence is TGTGCCAGCTGCCAAGGCAGGGATGGGGGGGTCTACAATGAGCAGTTCTTC. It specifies CASCQGRDGGVYNEQFF.

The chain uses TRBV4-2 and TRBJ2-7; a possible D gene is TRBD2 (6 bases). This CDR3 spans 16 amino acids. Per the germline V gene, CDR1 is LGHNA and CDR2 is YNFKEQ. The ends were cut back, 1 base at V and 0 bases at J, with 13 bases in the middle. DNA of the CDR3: TGTGCCAGCAGCCAAGCGCGGGGCTTGAGCTCCTACGAGCAGTACTTC. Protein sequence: CASSQARGLSSYEQYF.

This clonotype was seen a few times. DNA of the CDR3: TGTGCCAGCGGCTTCACCGGGGAGCTGTTTTTT. Translated, it gives CASGFTGELFF. The chain recombines TRBV9 with TRBJ2-2, with D hard to call. V lost 7 bases and J 4 bases, leaving 5 bases between the germline ends. Germline-derived CDR1 and CDR2 are SGDLS and YYNGEE. This CDR3 region has 11 residues.

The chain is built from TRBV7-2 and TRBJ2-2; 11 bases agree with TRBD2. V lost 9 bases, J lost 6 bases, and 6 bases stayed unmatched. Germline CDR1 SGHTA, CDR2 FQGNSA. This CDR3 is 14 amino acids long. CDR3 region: CASPTSGRSGELFF. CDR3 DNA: TGTGCCAGTCCCACTAGCGGGAGATCCGGGGAGCTGTTTTTT. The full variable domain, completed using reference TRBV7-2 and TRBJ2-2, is GAGVSQSPSNKVTEKGKDVELRCDPISGHTALYWYRQSLGQGLEFLIYFQGNSAPDKSGLPSDRFSAERTGGSVSTLTIQRTQQEDSAVYLCASPTSGRSGELFFGEGSRLTVL.

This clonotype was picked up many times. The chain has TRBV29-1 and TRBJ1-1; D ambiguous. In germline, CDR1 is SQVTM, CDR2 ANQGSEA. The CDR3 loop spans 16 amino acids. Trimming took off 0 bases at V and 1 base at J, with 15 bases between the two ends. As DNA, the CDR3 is TGCAGCGTTGAAGATCTGCCGGGAATGGGGAACACTGAAGCTTTCTTT. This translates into CSVEDLPGMGNTEAFF. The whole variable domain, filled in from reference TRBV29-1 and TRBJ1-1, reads SAVISQKPSRDICQRGTSLTIQCQVDSQVTMMFWYRQQPGQSLTLIATANQGSEATYESGFVIDKFPISRPNLTFSTLTVSNMSPEDSSIYLCSVEDLPGMGNTEAFFGQGTRLTVV.

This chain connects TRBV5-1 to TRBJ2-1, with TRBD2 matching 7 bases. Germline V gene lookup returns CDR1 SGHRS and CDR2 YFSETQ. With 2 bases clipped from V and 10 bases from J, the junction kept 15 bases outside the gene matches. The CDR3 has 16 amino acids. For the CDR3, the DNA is TGCGCCAGCAGCTTCATGGCAATTATGGGAGGGGTGGAGCAGTTCTTC. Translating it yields CASSFMAIMGGVEQFF.

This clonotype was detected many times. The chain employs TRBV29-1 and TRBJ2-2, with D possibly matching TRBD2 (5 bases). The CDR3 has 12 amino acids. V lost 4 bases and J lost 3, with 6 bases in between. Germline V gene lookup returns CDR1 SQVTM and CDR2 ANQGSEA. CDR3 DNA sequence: TGCAGCGTTGGAGGGTACACCGGGGAGCTGTTTTTT. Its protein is CSVGGYTGELFF.

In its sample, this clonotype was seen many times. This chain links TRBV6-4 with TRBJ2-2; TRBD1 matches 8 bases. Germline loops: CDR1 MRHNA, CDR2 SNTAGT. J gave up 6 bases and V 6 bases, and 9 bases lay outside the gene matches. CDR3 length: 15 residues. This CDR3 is CASSETTGASGELFF. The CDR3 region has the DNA TGTGCCAGCAGCGAAACGACAGGGGCGTCCGGGGAGCTGTTTTTT.

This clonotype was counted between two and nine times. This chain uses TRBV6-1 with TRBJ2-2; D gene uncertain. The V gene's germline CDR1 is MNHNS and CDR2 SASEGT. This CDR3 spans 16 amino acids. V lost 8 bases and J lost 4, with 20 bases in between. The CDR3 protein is CASSHGRVISTGELFF. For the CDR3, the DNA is TGTGCCAGCTCCCACGGACGGGTCATTTCCACCGGGGAGCTGTTTTTT.

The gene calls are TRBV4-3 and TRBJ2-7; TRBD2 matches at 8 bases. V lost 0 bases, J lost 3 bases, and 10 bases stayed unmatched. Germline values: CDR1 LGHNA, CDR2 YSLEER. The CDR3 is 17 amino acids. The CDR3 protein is CASSQDFPAGALYEQYF. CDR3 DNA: TGCGCCAGCAGCCAAGATTTCCCAGCGGGAGCCCTCTACGAGCAGTACTTC.

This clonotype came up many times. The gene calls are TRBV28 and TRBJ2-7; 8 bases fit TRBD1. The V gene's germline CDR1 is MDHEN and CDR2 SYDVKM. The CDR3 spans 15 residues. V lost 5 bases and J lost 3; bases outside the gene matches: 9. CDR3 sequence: CASSPRTGMSYEQYF. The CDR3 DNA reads TGTGCCAGCAGTCCCAGGACAGGGATGAGCTACGAGCAGTACTTC.